These 31 T cell receptor beta chains originate from one sample sequenced in a study of blood T cell repertoires in COVID-19. Clones were read by immunoSEQ multiplex PCR, and TCRdb kept only the in-frame ones, dropping some. The table lists some 100,000 clones, roughly nine tenths of them singletons, with about 5.2% in the top ten. The sequenced sample consisted of peripheral blood. Every receptor here comes from a man aged 50 to 60 with acute or convalescent COVID-19.

This clone was seen more than once but under ten times. The V gene is TRBV14, the J gene TRBJ1-1; TRBD1 aligns across 10 bases. Looked up from germline, CDR1 is SGHDN and CDR2 is FVKESK. CDR3 size: 15 residues. The junction had 11 bases not matched to a gene; V was cut back by 5 bases and J by 8 bases. CDR3 sequence (DNA): TGTGCCAGCAGCAAATGGACAGGGGGTAAAGCCGAAGCTTTCTTT. Protein sequence: CASSKWTGGKAEAFF.

The genes are TRBV7-2 and TRBJ1-2; 8 nucleotides line up with TRBD1. V shed 5 bases, J shed 1 base, and the junction held 12 bases outside the gene matches. Germline CDR1 and CDR2: SGHTA and FQGNSA. The CDR3 runs to 17 residues. CDR3 DNA: TGTGCCAGCAGCCTAAGGACAGGGCAGTTAGTTAACTATGGCTACACCTTC. This translates into CASSLRTGQLVNYGYTF.

The rearrangement joins TRBV5-1 to TRBJ2-7; perhaps TRBD1 as D (6 bases). Germline lookup yields CDR1 SGHRS and CDR2 YFSETQ. V was pared by 0 bases and J by 4 bases, with 14 bases between. There are 15 residues in the CDR3. The CDR3 DNA follows: TGCGCCAGCAGCTTGGCAGGGACACAATATTACGAGCAGTACTTC. As protein: CASSLAGTQYYEQYF.

V usage is TRBV19 and J usage is TRBJ1-5; TRBD1 agrees at 8 bases. With V trimmed by 5 bases and J by 3 bases, 3 bases remained unmatched. CDR1 and CDR2 from the germline V gene are LNHDA and SQIVND (reference sequence). CDR3 length: 14 amino acids. CDR3 residues: CASSSDRVNQPQHF. In DNA, the CDR3 is TGTGCCAGTAGTTCGGACAGGGTCAATCAGCCCCAGCATTTT.

The chain is built from TRBV6-6 and TRBJ2-5; 9 positions agree with TRBD2. Germline trimming cut 11 bases from V and 4 bases from J; bases unmatched to any gene: 11. CDR1 MNHNY and CDR2 SVGAGI come from the germline V gene (reference sequence). This CDR3 comprises 14 residues. CDR3 nucleotide sequence: TGTGCCGCATTCGGCGGGAGGGGGGGAGAGACCCAGTACTTC. Encoded protein: CAAFGGRGGETQYF.

CDR3 bases: TGCGCCAGCAGCCAAGAGGGGGCAGATTATCAGCCCCAGCATTTT. Its protein is CASSQEGADYQPQHF. This rearrangement joins TRBV4-1 to TRBJ1-5, with a weak D call TRBD1 (6 bases). Germline-derived CDR1 and CDR2 are MGHRA and YSYEKL. This CDR3 has 15 residues. V was pared by 0 bases and J by 5 bases, with 11 bases between.

The V call is TRBV14, the J call TRBJ2-3, with D possibly matching TRBD2 (5 bases). The CDR3 length is 16 residues. The germline gives CDR1 SGHDN, CDR2 FVKESK. V shed 4 bases and J shed 1 base, with 15 bases lying between them. The DNA of the CDR3 is TGTGCCAGCAGCCTAAAGCGGACTCCCGGCACAGATACGCAGTATTTT. Amino acid sequence: CASSLKRTPGTDTQYF.

The count of this clone is one. At one boundary the junction diverges from the germline segment, which might be a read error. The J gene is TRBJ2-7, the V gene TRBV24-1, with D tentatively TRBD2 (6 bases). CDR1 is KGHDR and CDR2 is SFDVKD in the germline V gene. CDR3 length equals 12 residues. This CDR3 is CATSDLGGRWHF. The CDR3 DNA reads TGTGCCACCAGTGATTTGGGGGGGAGATGGCACTTC.

This CDR3 is CASSALGLAGVPNTGELFF. DNA for the CDR3: TGTGCCAGCAGCGCCTTAGGACTAGCGGGAGTCCCAAACACCGGGGAGCTGTTTTTT. The genes are TRBV5-6 and TRBJ2-2, with 13 nucleotides matching TRBD2. The V gene end was trimmed by 4 bases and the J gene end by 2 bases; junction bases not matched to a gene: 11. The CDR3 consists of 19 residues. The germline gives CDR1 SGHDT, CDR2 YYEEEE.

This clone was counted between two and nine times. Here the CDR3 DNA reads TGTGCCAGCTCAGAGCGACAGCCAGCTAACTATGGCTACACCTTC. It is translated as CASSERQPANYGYTF. The chain combines TRBV18 with TRBJ1-2; D possibly corresponds to TRBD1 (5 bases). The V end was cut by 5 bases, the J end by 0 bases, with 13 bases between. This CDR3 region has 15 residues. Germline loops: CDR1 KGHSH, CDR2 LQKENI.

The J gene is TRBJ1-3, the V gene TRBV27; TRBD1 is a possible D gene (6 bases). Germline-derived CDR1 and CDR2 are MNHEY and SMNVEV (reference sequence). The ends were cut back, 6 bases at V and 4 bases at J, with 10 bases in the middle. The CDR3 extends over 13 amino acids. CDR3 nucleotides: TGTGCCAGCAGACAGGGTTCAGGAAACACCATATATTTT. This gives the protein CASRQGSGNTIYF.

This chain links TRBV12-1 with TRBJ2-7; the table's D call, TRBD1, has no DNA check behind it. TRBV12-1 is an annotated pseudogene. This CDR3 comprises 20 residues. This CDR3 is CASSSFTGTGRHWPAYEQYF. The CDR3 DNA follows: TGTGCCAGCAGCTCCTTCACCGGGACAGGGCGTCATTGGCCTGCCTACGAGCAGTACTTC.

The rearrangement links TRBV6-6 to TRBJ2-1, with TRBD1 as a possible D gene (6 bases). Germline lookup yields CDR1 MNHNY and CDR2 SVGAGI (reference sequence). This CDR3 comprises 15 residues. V was clipped by 8 bases and J by 7 bases, with 21 bases between them. The CDR3 region has the DNA TGTGCCAGCGATGGTACAGGGCGGCTGGGGAATGAGCAGTTCTTC. Protein product: CASDGTGRLGNEQFF.

V and J are TRBV5-6 and TRBJ2-4, with 10 bases that match TRBD2. The germline CDR1 and CDR2 sequences are SGHDT and YYEEEE. Trimming at V came to 1 base and at J to 7 bases, leaving 11 bases not matched to a gene. The CDR3 is 17 residues long. The CDR3 nucleotides read TGTGCCAGCAGCTTGTTAGGGCTAGCGGGAGTTTCGAACATTCAGTACTTC. Amino acid sequence: CASSLLGLAGVSNIQYF.

In this sample, this clone turned up a few times. The chain employs TRBV30 and TRBJ1-2, with TRBD1 identical over 12 bases. Looked up from germline, CDR1 is GTSNPN and CDR2 is SVGIG (reference sequence). The CDR3 has 17 amino acids. Losses at the gene ends were 4 bases for V and 5 bases for J; bases not matched to a gene: 14. The CDR3 DNA follows: TGTGCCTGGACCCCTCCGGGGACAGGGGGCGGAATATATGGCTACACCTTC. It specifies CAWTPPGTGGGIYGYTF.

The V call is TRBV5-6, the J call TRBJ1-5; D not certain. The germline V gene encodes CDR1 SGHDT and CDR2 YYEEEE. V lost 4 bases, J lost 4 bases, and 6 bases lay in between. CDR3 size: 12 residues. The CDR3 sequence is CASSAVNQPQHF. The CDR3 DNA reads TGTGCCAGCAGCGCGGTTAATCAGCCCCAGCATTTT.

CDR3 residues: CASSTDRLTDTQYF. The DNA of the CDR3 is TGTGCCAGCAGCACGGACAGGCTCACAGATACGCAGTATTTT. The V and J genes are TRBV7-2 and TRBJ2-3; TRBD1 matches at 7 bases. Germline lookup yields CDR1 SGHTA and CDR2 FQGNSA. The CDR3 is 14 amino acids. Germline trimming cut 5 bases from V and 2 bases from J; bases unmatched to any gene: 4. Together with reference TRBV7-2 and TRBJ2-3, the CDR3 gives the full variable domain: GAGVSQSPSNKVTEKGKDVELRCDPISGHTALYWYRQSLGQGLEFLIYFQGNSAPDKSGLPSDRFSAERTGGSVSTLTIQRTQQEDSAVYLCASSTDRLTDTQYFGPGTRLTVL.

J is TRBJ1-2 and V is TRBV19, with D possibly TRBD1 on 6 matching bases. Germline-derived CDR1 and CDR2 are LNHDA and SQIVND (reference sequence). V was trimmed by 4 bases and J by 7 bases, leaving 22 bases between them. CDR3 size: 16 residues. CDR3 residues: CASSTGRQASPGGYTF. CDR3 DNA: TGTGCCAGTAGTACCGGCCGACAGGCCTCACCTGGTGGCTACACCTTC.

The genes are TRBV2 and TRBJ1-3; D is perhaps TRBD1 (6 bases). The germline CDR1 and CDR2 sequences are SNHLY and FYNNEI. This CDR3 is 14 amino acids long. The V end lost 8 bases, the J end lost 1 base, and 12 bases lay between the germline ends. The CDR3 is CASGEGGSGNTIYF. The CDR3 DNA sequence: TGTGCCAGCGGCGAGGGGGGGTCTGGAAACACCATATATTTT.

The chain carries TRBV24-1 and TRBJ2-2; D may be TRBD1 (5 bases). V shed 1 base and J shed 0 bases, with 17 bases lying between them. Germline CDR1 reads KGHDR; CDR2 reads SFDVKD. The CDR3 length is 19 residues. CDR3 sequence reads: CATSDFLRVPLANTGELFF. CDR3 nucleotide sequence: TGTGCCACCAGTGATTTCCTCAGGGTGCCCCTCGCGAACACCGGGGAGCTGTTTTTT.

The genes are TRBV5-1 and TRBJ1-1, with D possibly matching TRBD1 (6 bases). Germline V gene lookup returns CDR1 SGHRS and CDR2 YFSETQ. CDR3 length: 15 amino acids. V was pared by 0 bases and J by 3 bases, with 12 bases between. The CDR3 DNA reads as TGCGCCAGCAGCTTGGTGGCAGGGGCGGACACTGAAGCTTTCTTT. Translated: CASSLVAGADTEAFF.

J is TRBJ2-4 and V is TRBV5-1; 9 bases align to TRBD1. There are 19 residues in the CDR3. Germline V gene data show CDR1 as SGHRS and CDR2 as YFSETQ. The V gene end was trimmed by 3 bases and the J gene end by 1 base; junction bases not matched to a gene: 14. DNA for the CDR3: TGCGCCAGCAGCTCCGACGGGACAGGGTATGAGAGGGCCAAAAACATTCAGTACTTC. It is translated as CASSSDGTGYERAKNIQYF.

V and J are TRBV6-6 and TRBJ2-5; possible D gene TRBD2, 7 bases. The length of the CDR3 is 14 residues. CDR1 is MNHNY, CDR2 SVGAGI, per germline (reference sequence). The V and J ends lost 7 bases and 10 bases respectively, with 22 bases between them. The CDR3, as DNA: TGTGCCAGCACTAGCTTGGGGGGGCAAGGGGTCCAGTACTTC. Residues: CASTSLGGQGVQYF.

J is TRBJ1-2 and V is TRBV19, with TRBD1 identical over 9 bases. Germline loops: CDR1 LNHDA, CDR2 SQIVND (reference sequence). After removal of 6 bases from V and 4 bases from J, the junction contained 3 bases not matched to a gene. The CDR3 loop spans 13 amino acids. CDR3 amino acids: CASSRGQGYGYTF. In DNA form, the CDR3 reads TGTGCCAGTAGCCGGGGACAGGGCTATGGCTACACCTTC.

The chain couples TRBV6-5 to TRBJ1-5; TRBD1 is a possible D gene (6 bases). The CDR3 consists of 15 residues. In germline, CDR1 is MNHEY, CDR2 SVGAGI. The V gene lost 6 bases and the J gene lost 0 bases, with 12 bases spanning the gap. The CDR3 is CASRGNRVSNQPQHF. In nucleotides, the CDR3 is TGTGCCAGCAGGGGAAACAGGGTTAGCAATCAGCCCCAGCATTTT.

V usage is TRBV27 and J usage is TRBJ2-6; 7 bases align to TRBD1. Germline V CDR1 and CDR2: MNHEY, SMNVEV (reference sequence). CDR3 length: 13 amino acids. J lost 11 bases, V lost 6 bases, and 7 bases had no gene match. The CDR3 DNA reads as TGTGCCAGCAGCTTGACAGGGTATCACGTCCTGACTTTC. Residues: CASSLTGYHVLTF.

The genes are TRBV11-2 and TRBJ2-1, with D unclear. From germline, CDR1 is SGHAT and CDR2 FQNNGV. The CDR3 totals 15 residues. V lost 4 bases to trimming and J lost 3 bases, with 13 bases between them. The CDR3 loop is CASSSFDRVYNEQFF. Written as DNA, the CDR3 is TGTGCCAGCAGCTCGTTCGACCGGGTCTACAATGAGCAGTTCTTC.

The genes are TRBV6-1 and TRBJ1-1, with D unclear. The germline V gene encodes CDR1 MNHNS and CDR2 SASEGT. V lost 1 base, J lost 1 base, and 7 bases lay in between. The CDR3 loop spans 14 amino acids. The CDR3 region has the DNA TGTGCCAGCAGTGAAGTTTCAGGGAACACTGAAGCTTTCTTT. It yields the protein CASSEVSGNTEAFF.

The chain carries TRBV28 and TRBJ2-6; 12 bases map to TRBD1. This CDR3 region has 18 residues. The ends lost 5 bases at V and 0 bases at J; junction bases unmatched: 5. Germline V gene data show CDR1 as MDHEN and CDR2 as SYDVKM. DNA for the CDR3: TGTGCCAGCAGTCCGGGACAGGGGGCTCGCTCTGGGGCCAACGTCCTGACTTTC. Translating gives CASSPGQGARSGANVLTF.

This clone was observed a handful of times. V gene TRBV27 combines with J gene TRBJ1-5, with a tentative D call TRBD1 (6 bases). This CDR3 region has 13 residues. Between the trimmed V and J ends, which lost 7 bases and 7 bases, there was a span of 14 bases. Germline V gene lookup returns CDR1 MNHEY and CDR2 SMNVEV (reference sequence). CDR3 loop: CASKGDGPQPQHF. The CDR3 DNA follows: TGTGCCAGCAAGGGGGACGGGCCCCAGCCCCAGCATTTT.

The rearrangement links TRBV2 to TRBJ2-2; 10 bases map to TRBD1. Germline V gene lookup returns CDR1 SNHLY and CDR2 FYNNEI. This CDR3 is 15 amino acids long. V was clipped by 5 bases and J by 3 bases; unmatched bases: 3. This CDR3 reads CASSWDRGDTGELFF. The CDR3, as DNA: TGTGCCAGCAGTTGGGACAGGGGCGACACCGGGGAGCTGTTTTTT. Using reference TRBV2 and TRBJ2-2 for the parts outside the CDR3, the full variable domain is EPEVTQTPSHQVTQMGQEVILRCVPISNHLYFYWYRQILGQKVEFLVSFYNNEISEKSEIFDDQFSVERPDGSNFTLKIRSTKLEDSAMYFCASSWDRGDTGELFFGEGSRLTVL.